Each of the 12 T cell receptor beta chains below was sequenced from the same sample in a study of OX40 agonist ivuxolimab in advanced cancers. The assay was immunoSEQ multiplex PCR, and TCRdb's table has in-frame clones only and misses some. The table shows around 64,000 clones, with 87% occurring only once. The sequencing here drew on CD4+ or CD8+ T cells sorted from blood, taken in a trial of the OX40 agonist ivuxolimab. These TCRs come from an adult with an advanced solid tumor such as melanoma, head and neck, liver or kidney cancer.

V usage is TRBV10-2 and J usage is TRBJ1-1, with unresolved D. Germline lookup yields CDR1 WSHSY and CDR2 SAAADI. CDR3 length: 12 amino acids. Trimming stripped 2 bases from V and 1 base from J, with 2 bases between. The CDR3 region is CASSERNTEAFF. The CDR3 bases are TGCGCCAGCAGTGAGCGGAACACTGAAGCTTTCTTT.

CDR3 sequence (DNA): TGCGCCAGCAGCTACGGGACAGGGGACCGGGAGCTGTTTTTT. It translates to CASSYGTGDRELFF. The chain has TRBV5-1 and TRBJ2-2; 10 bases are a match to TRBD1. Unmatched junction bases numbered 5, after V lost 3 bases and J lost 9 bases. This CDR3 spans 14 amino acids. Germline V gives CDR1 SGHRS, CDR2 YFSETQ.

The chain couples TRBV19 to TRBJ2-3, with unresolved D. Between the trimmed V and J ends, which lost 1 base and 6 bases, there was a span of 11 bases. The CDR3 extends over 14 amino acids. CDR1 is LNHDA and CDR2 is SQIVND in the germline V gene (reference sequence). Here the CDR3 reads CASSIVLDTDTQYF. In DNA, the CDR3 is TGTGCCAGTAGTATAGTTCTCGACACGGATACGCAGTATTTT.

This clone was detected a few times. The rearrangement uses TRBV5-6 and TRBJ1-1; no reliable D call. Germline CDR1 reads SGHDT; CDR2 reads YYEEEE. Trimming left V 4 bases short and J 1 base short, with 14 bases between. The CDR3 totals 15 residues. CDR3 nucleotides: TGTGCCAGCAGCGGGGAGTTTTTGCAGAACACTGAAGCTTTCTTT. Protein: CASSGEFLQNTEAFF.

The rearrangement joins TRBV7-2 to TRBJ2-6, with unresolved D. The CDR3 contains 14 residues. Germline-derived CDR1 and CDR2 are SGHTA and FQGNSA. Trimming took off 4 bases at V and 0 bases at J, with 4 bases between the two ends. CDR3 bases: TGTGCCAGCAGCTCGACCTCTGGGGCCAACGTCCTGACTTTC. Translation gives CASSSTSGANVLTF.

The chain uses TRBV27 and TRBJ1-2; no clear D gene. Germline CDR1 MNHEY, CDR2 SMNVEV (reference sequence). This CDR3 is 13 amino acids long. V shed 4 bases and J shed 5 bases, with 11 bases lying between them. The CDR3 DNA sequence: TGTGCCAGCAGTTCCGCGGGATCTTATGGCTACACCTTC. Encoded protein: CASSSAGSYGYTF.

V and J are TRBV15 and TRBJ1-2, with TRBD1 as a possible D gene (6 bases). Between the trimmed V and J ends, which lost 0 bases and 4 bases, there was a span of 9 bases. The CDR3 consists of 14 residues. The germline V gene has CDR1 LNHNV and CDR2 YYDKDF (reference sequence). CDR3 residues: CATSRDEGVYGYTF. The CDR3 DNA reads TGTGCCACCAGCAGAGATGAGGGGGTCTATGGCTACACCTTC.

This chain uses TRBV7-9 with TRBJ1-3, with D unclear. The CDR3 loop spans 14 amino acids. Germline V lookup: CDR1 SEHNR, CDR2 FQNEAQ (reference sequence). V was cut by 1 base and J by 6 bases, with 10 bases left in between. The CDR3, as DNA: TGTGCCAGCAGCTTAGATGATTCCGCAAACACCATATATTTT. Residues: CASSLDDSANTIYF. Looking up the rest from reference TRBV7-9 and TRBJ1-3 gives the full variable domain: DTGVSQNPRHKITKRGQNVTFRCDPISEHNRLYWYRQTLGQGPEFLTYFQNEAQLEKSRLLSDRFSAERPKGSFSTLEIQRTEQGDSAMYLCASSLDDSANTIYFGEGSWLTVV.

This clone occurred once. The V call is TRBV11-3, the J call TRBJ2-7, with 7 positions matching TRBD2. The V gene's germline CDR1 is SGHNT and CDR2 YENEEA. The CDR3 covers 14 residues. V was clipped by 1 base and J by 0 bases; unmatched bases: 0. The CDR3 DNA reads TGTGCCAGCAGCTTAGGCGGGAGCTCCTACGAGCAGTACTTC. Translated: CASSLGGSSYEQYF. The complete variable domain, with remaining parts taken from reference TRBV11-3 and TRBJ2-7, reads EAGVVQSPRYKIIEKKQPVAFWCNPISGHNTLYWYLQNLGQGPELLIRYENEEAVDDSQLPKDRFSAERLKGVDSTLKIQPAELGDSAVYLCASSLGGSSYEQYFGPGTRLTVT.

This chain links TRBV10-3 with TRBJ2-7; 7 nucleotides match TRBD1. V lost 3 bases to trimming and J lost 7 bases; unmatched junction nucleotides: 6. Germline CDR1 is ENHRY and CDR2 is SYGVKD. This CDR3 has 13 amino acids. CDR3: CAISDLPGGEQYF. The CDR3 coding sequence is TGTGCCATCAGTGACCTCCCAGGGGGTGAGCAGTACTTC.

The chain employs TRBV7-9 and TRBJ2-7; possibly TRBD2 for D (7 bases). Germline CDR1 and CDR2: SEHNR and FQNEAQ (reference sequence). The CDR3 length is 13 residues. Trimming shortened V by 3 bases and J by 3 bases, and 9 bases separated the two germline ends. The CDR3 protein is CASSLGGGYEQYF. CDR3 DNA: TGTGCCAGCAGCTTGGGAGGGGGCTACGAGCAGTACTTC.

This sequence joins TRBV10-3 and TRBJ2-3; D is ambiguous. The CDR3 has 15 amino acids. V shed 2 bases and J shed 5 bases, with 14 bases lying between them. Per germline, CDR1 ENHRY and CDR2 SYGVKD. CDR3 nucleotides: TGTGCCATCAGTGAGGGGCCGCTGGATGGAGATACGCAGTATTTT. It translates to CAISEGPLDGDTQYF.